One T cell receptor (beta chain) is described in this entry. Its antigen is not identified. Data came from immunoSEQ multiplex PCR; TCRdb stores just in-frame clones and leaves some out. The table shows about 68,000 clones, with roughly 84% occurring only once. V was shortened by 3 bases and J by 1 base, with 11 bases between the two germline ends. The CDR3 length is 15 residues. Germline lookup yields CDR1 KGHSH and CDR2 LQKENI. The data belong to a study of OX40 agonist ivuxolimab in advanced cancers. In the study overall: Among those treated, three patients had partial responses, one with hepatocellular carcinoma and two with cutaneous melanoma.

General study results and limits: With doses of 0.1 to 3.0 mg/kg, CD4+ and CD8+ blood T cells had undergone clonal expansion by week 6.

The receptor's source is an adult with an advanced solid tumor such as melanoma, head and neck, liver or kidney cancer. The starting material was CD4+ or CD8+ T cells sorted from blood, obtained in a trial of the OX40 agonist ivuxolimab. The V call is TRBV18, the J call TRBJ2-3; D is possibly TRBD2 (5 bases). For the CDR3, the DNA is TGTGCCAGCTCACCCGCCAGCGGAGGCACAGATACGCAGTATTTT. Its protein is CASSPASGGTDTQYF.